The clone carrying this TCR beta chain was seen only a few times. Its antigen is as yet unknown. The record originates from a study of beta chain features in type 1 diabetes. Points from the study as a whole: The naive, central memory and Treg TCRB repertoires of patients appeared to be more similar to one another than those of healthy donors. Researchers caution that PCR might favor shorter templates, equally among patients and controls. Among all four CD4+ subsets, Type 1 diabetes patients had TCRB CDR3s that were moderately but significantly shorter.

The authors reverse transcribed all of the isolated RNA, so sequencing captured expressed TCRB transcripts. Clones were read by immunoSEQ multiplex PCR, and TCRdb kept only the in-frame ones, dropping some. The sample consists of under 400,000 clones, roughly 15% of them appearing once. V was trimmed by 2 bases and J by 1 base, leaving 24 bases between them. Germline lookup yields CDR1 SGHTA and CDR2 FQGNSA. This CDR3 spans 19 amino acids. The receptor was derived from a man younger than 40 in good health. The chain links TRBV7-2 to TRBJ2-7, with D possibly called TRBD1 or TRBD2 (6 bases each). Sequencing was done on a sample of central memory CD4+ T cells from blood. The CDR3 is CASSLRSYRRAGESYEQYF. CDR3 nucleotide sequence: TGTGCCAGCAGCTTAAGGTCCTACCGGAGGGCAGGGGAATCCTACGAGCAGTACTTC.